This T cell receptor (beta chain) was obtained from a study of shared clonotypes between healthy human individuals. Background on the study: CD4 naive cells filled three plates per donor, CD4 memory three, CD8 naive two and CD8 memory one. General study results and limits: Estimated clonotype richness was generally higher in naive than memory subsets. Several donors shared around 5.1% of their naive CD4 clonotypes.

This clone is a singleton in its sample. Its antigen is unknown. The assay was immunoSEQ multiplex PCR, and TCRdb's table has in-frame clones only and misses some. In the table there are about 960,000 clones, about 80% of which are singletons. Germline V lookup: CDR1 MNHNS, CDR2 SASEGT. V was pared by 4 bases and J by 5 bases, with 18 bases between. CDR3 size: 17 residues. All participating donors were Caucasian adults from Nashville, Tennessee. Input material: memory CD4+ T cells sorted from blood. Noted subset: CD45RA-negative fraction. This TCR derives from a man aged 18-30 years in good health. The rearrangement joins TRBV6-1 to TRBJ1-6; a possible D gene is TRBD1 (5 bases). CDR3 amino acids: CASSGSVGVGDNSPLHF. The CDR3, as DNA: TGTGCCAGCAGTGGTTCAGTGGGGGTGGGGGATAATTCACCCCTCCACTTT.